The TCR beta chain described here comes from a study of T cells in Graves' hyperthyroidism and ophthalmopathy. The study's findings and limits: Most thyroid clonotypes with frequency above 0.001 were detected in blood.

The CDR3 extends over 13 amino acids. Trimming cost V 4 bases and J 3 bases, with 7 bases left between them. CDR1 SGHRS and CDR2 YFSETQ come from the germline V gene. Template material for amplifying TCR beta CDR3 regions consisted of RNA transcripts. The TCR CDR3 first-round RT-PCR relied on the HTBI primer set. MiXCR was run by TCRdb on the multiplex PCR reads, yielding one entry per CDR3 protein. Of fewer than 300,000 distinct CDR3 sequences listed, 25% to 30% were seen once; the top ten hold over 25%. Sampled blood dates from first hyperthyroidism diagnosis, and it precedes any ophthalmopathy symptoms. This clonotype appeared many times. The antigen remains unidentified.

The chain uses TRBV5-1 and TRBJ2-2; D not resolved. The sample taken for sequencing was blood. This clonotype originated in a middle-aged man with Graves' hyperthyroidism that later progressed to Graves' ophthalmopathy. CDR3 loop: CASSVTDTGELFF. CDR3 DNA: TGCGCCAGCAGCGTAACAGACACCGGGGAGCTGTTTTTT. Combining the CDR3 with reference TRBV5-1 and TRBJ2-2 gives the whole variable domain KAGVTQTPRYLIKTRGQQVTLSCSPISGHRSVSWYQQTPGQGLQFLFEYFSETQRNKGNFPGRFSGRQFSNSRSEMNVSTLELGDSALYLCASSVTDTGELFFGEGSRLTVL.